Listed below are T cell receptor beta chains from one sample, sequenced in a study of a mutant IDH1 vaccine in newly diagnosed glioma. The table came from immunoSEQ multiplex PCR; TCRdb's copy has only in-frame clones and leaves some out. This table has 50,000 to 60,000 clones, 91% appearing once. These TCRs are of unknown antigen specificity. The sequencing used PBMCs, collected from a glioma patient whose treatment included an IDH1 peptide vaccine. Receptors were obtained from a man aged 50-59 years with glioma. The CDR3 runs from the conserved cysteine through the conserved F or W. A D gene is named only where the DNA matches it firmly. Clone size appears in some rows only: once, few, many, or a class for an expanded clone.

TGTGCCAGTAGCCCGGACTACTTAGCCTCTGGGGCCAACGTCCTGACTTTC | CASSPDYLASGANVLTF | TRBJ2-6 | - | - | TRBV19
TGTGCCAGCAGCGCCACTAGCGGGAGAACCTCCTACGAGCAGTACTTC | CASSATSGRTSYEQYF | TRBJ2-7 | - | TRBD2 | TRBV7-9
TGCAGCGTACTATATGAAAAACTGTTTTTT | CSVLYEKLFF | TRBJ1-4 | few | - | TRBV29-1
TGTGCCAGCAGCAACTCCGGGACAGCAGGCTACGAGCAGTACTTC | CASSNSGTAGYEQYF | TRBJ2-7 | - | TRBD1 | TRBV27
TGCAGCGTTGCAGGACTAGTGGAGACCCAGTACTTC | CSVAGLVETQYF | TRBJ2-5 | - | TRBD2 | TRBV29-1
TGCGCCAGCAGCGACTTGGGGGTTGGAGAAAAACTGTTTTTT | CASSDLGVGEKLFF | TRBJ1-4 | - | - | TRBV10-2
TGCGCCAGCAGCCAGTGGGGCGGTATCGACGGCTACACCTTC | CASSQWGGIDGYTF | TRBJ1-2 | - | - | TRBV4-3
TGTGCCAGCACCCGAACTGTGCGGGGGGGCACAGATACGCAGTATTTT | CASTRTVRGGTDTQYF | TRBJ2-3 | once | TRBD2 | TRBV5-6
TGTGCCAGCAGTGACGGGAATTCACCCCTCCACTTT | CASSDGNSPLHF | TRBJ1-6 | few | - | TRBV6-5
TGTGCCTGGAGTCGCGAAAACAGCGGAGGCTACACCTTC | CAWSRENSGGYTF | TRBJ1-2 | - | - | TRBV30
TGTGCCAGCAGTGACAGGGGGCGCGATAGCAATCAGCCCCAGCATTTT | CASSDRGRDSNQPQHF | TRBJ1-5 | once | TRBD1 | TRBV28
TGTGCCAGCTCCAGGACAGGGGGCGATTCCACTGAAGCTTTCTTT | CASSRTGGDSTEAFF | TRBJ1-1 | - | TRBD1 | TRBV18
TGTGCCAGCAAAACCGGGCGGGGGGAAGAGACCCAGTACTTC | CASKTGRGEETQYF | TRBJ2-5 | - | TRBD2 | TRBV6-5
TGTGCCAGCAGCGTAGGGCGGAACTCTGGGGCCAACGTCCTGACTTTC | CASSVGRNSGANVLTF | TRBJ2-6 | - | - | TRBV9
TGTGCCAGCAGCTTAGGACAGGGTGGGAACAATGAGCAGTTCTTC | CASSLGQGGNNEQFF | TRBJ2-1 | few | TRBD1 | TRBV11-3
TGTGCCAGCAGCCAGAACCCGGGGGCCAATCAGCCCCAGCATTTT | CASSQNPGANQPQHF | TRBJ1-5 | - | - | TRBV9
TGTGCCAGCAGCCACTTGGGGACAGCATACGAGCAGTACTTC | CASSHLGTAYEQYF | TRBJ2-7 | - | TRBD1 | TRBV4-2
TGTGCCAGCAGCTTAGTGGAGGGTAGCGGGGGGGCGAGGGCCATTCAGTACTTC | CASSLVEGSGGARAIQYF | TRBJ2-4 | - | TRBD2 | TRBV7-2
TGTGCCAGCTCACCGGGACAGGGGAATAATGGCTACACCTTC | CASSPGQGNNGYTF | TRBJ1-2 | - | TRBD1 | TRBV18
TGTGCCAGCAGCAAAGCGTACAGGGGGGTTCCTAACTATGGCTACACCTTC | CASSKAYRGVPNYGYTF | TRBJ1-2 | - | - | TRBV21-1
TGTGCCAGCAGTTCGTCCGACAGGGTGGGAGGCTACACCTTC | CASSSSDRVGGYTF | TRBJ1-2 | - | TRBD1 | TRBV28
TGTGCCAGCAGTCCCTCCCCTAGCGGGAGGGCCCCAGAGACCCAGTACTTC | CASSPSPSGRAPETQYF | TRBJ2-5 | - | TRBD2 | TRBV27